Listed here are 6 T cell receptor beta chains from one sample, sequenced in a study of cytomegalovirus exposure and HLA in healthy donors. Assay used: immunoSEQ multiplex PCR; TCRdb lists only in-frame clones, some missing. The sample consists of 200,000 to 300,000 clones, 80% to 95% of them appearing once. The sample comprised PBMCs. Receptors originate from a young woman in good health and CMV-seronegative.

J is TRBJ2-2 and V is TRBV9, with 7 nucleotides matching TRBD2. CDR1 SGDLS and CDR2 YYNGEE come from the germline V gene. The trim removed 2 bases at V and 2 bases at J, leaving 9 bases unmatched. CDR3 length: 17 residues. The CDR3 region is CASSVRVSGTNTGELFF. The CDR3 bases are TGTGCCAGCAGCGTCCGCGTCAGCGGGACCAACACCGGGGAGCTGTTTTTT. The full variable domain, its missing parts supplied by reference TRBV9 and TRBJ2-2, is DSGVTQTPKHLITATGQRVTLRCSPRSGDLSVYWYQQSLDQGLQFLIQYYNGEERAKGNILERFSAQQFPDLHSELNLSSLELGDSALYFCASSVRVSGTNTGELFFGEGSRLTVL.

V usage is TRBV7-9 and J usage is TRBJ2-7, with 7 positions matching TRBD1. V dropped 3 bases and J dropped 4; count of bases not matched to a gene: 6. This CDR3 has 14 residues. Germline V lookup: CDR1 SEHNR, CDR2 FQNEAQ (reference sequence). The CDR3 DNA reads as TGTGCCAGCAGCTTTGCAGGGGGTATTTACGAGCAGTACTTC. Encoded protein: CASSFAGGIYEQYF.

The V gene is TRBV27, the J gene TRBJ2-7; D is uncertain. This CDR3 has 14 residues. Looked up from germline, CDR1 is MNHEY and CDR2 is SMNVEV (reference sequence). Trimming removed 0 bases from V and 3 bases from J, with 9 bases in between. CDR3 sequence: CASSLSRLDYEQYF. The CDR3 DNA sequence: TGTGCCAGCAGTTTATCCAGGTTGGACTACGAGCAGTACTTC.

Here the CDR3 DNA reads TGCGCCAGCAGCTGGGGGCAGGGATACACTGAAGCTTTCTTT. As protein: CASSWGQGYTEAFF. The chain is built from TRBV5-1 and TRBJ1-1; D is possibly TRBD1 (6 bases). This CDR3 has 14 amino acids. The V end was cut by 3 bases, the J end by 3 bases, with 12 bases between. The germline gives CDR1 SGHRS, CDR2 YFSETQ.

The chain joins TRBV5-4 to TRBJ1-2, with unresolved D. Germline CDR1 is SGHNT and CDR2 is YYREEE (reference sequence). This CDR3 has 13 amino acids. Trimming removed 4 bases from V and 7 bases from J, with 14 bases in between. Here the CDR3 reads CASSEPPGSGYTF. CDR3 bases: TGTGCCAGCAGCGAGCCTCCCGGGAGTGGCTACACCTTC.

The chain uses TRBV27 and TRBJ2-7, with 9 bases aligning to TRBD2. Unmatched junction bases numbered 8, after V lost 2 bases and J lost 0 bases. CDR1 and CDR2 from the germline V gene are MNHEY and SMNVEV (reference sequence). CDR3 length: 17 amino acids. CDR3 sequence: CASSLRLASGNSYEQYF. CDR3 DNA: TGTGCCAGCAGTTTACGCCTTGCTAGCGGGAACTCCTACGAGCAGTACTTC.